The clone carrying this T cell receptor beta chain has just one count. The CDR3 length is 15 residues. J gave up 11 bases and V 1 base, and 10 bases lay outside the gene matches. The germline gives CDR1 MGHRA, CDR2 YSYEKL. Measured with immunoSEQ multiplex PCR; TCRdb has only the in-frame clones, and not every one. The repertoire holds about 84,000 clones, with almost 98% as singletons. The data stem from a study of technical replicates of blood from several donors. Specimen: T cells isolated from PBMCs. This rearrangement joins TRBV4-1 to TRBJ2-5; 10 nucleotides agree with TRBD1. This clonotype originated in a human donor in good health. This chain's CDR3 is CASSQVVDRGREQYF. The CDR3 DNA is TGCGCCAGCAGCCAAGTGGTGGACAGGGGGAGGGAGCAGTACTTC.